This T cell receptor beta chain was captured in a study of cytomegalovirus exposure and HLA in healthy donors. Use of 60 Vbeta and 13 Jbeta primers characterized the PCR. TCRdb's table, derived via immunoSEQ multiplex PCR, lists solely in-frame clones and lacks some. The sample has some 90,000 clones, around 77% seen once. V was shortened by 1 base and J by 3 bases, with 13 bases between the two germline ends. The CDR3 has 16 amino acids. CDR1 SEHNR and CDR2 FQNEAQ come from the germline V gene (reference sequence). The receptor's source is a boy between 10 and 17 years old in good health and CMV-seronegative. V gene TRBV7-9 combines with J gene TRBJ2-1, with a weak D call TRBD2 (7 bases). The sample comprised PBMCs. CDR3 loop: CASSLEGGGIYNEQFF. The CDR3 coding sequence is TGTGCCAGCAGCTTAGAAGGGGGGGGCATCTACAATGAGCAGTTCTTC. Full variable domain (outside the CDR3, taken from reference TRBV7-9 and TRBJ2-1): DTGVSQNPRHKITKRGQNVTFRCDPISEHNRLYWYRQTLGQGPEFLTYFQNEAQLEKSRLLSDRFSAERPKGSFSTLEIQRTEQGDSAMYLCASSLEGGGIYNEQFFGPGTRLTVL.